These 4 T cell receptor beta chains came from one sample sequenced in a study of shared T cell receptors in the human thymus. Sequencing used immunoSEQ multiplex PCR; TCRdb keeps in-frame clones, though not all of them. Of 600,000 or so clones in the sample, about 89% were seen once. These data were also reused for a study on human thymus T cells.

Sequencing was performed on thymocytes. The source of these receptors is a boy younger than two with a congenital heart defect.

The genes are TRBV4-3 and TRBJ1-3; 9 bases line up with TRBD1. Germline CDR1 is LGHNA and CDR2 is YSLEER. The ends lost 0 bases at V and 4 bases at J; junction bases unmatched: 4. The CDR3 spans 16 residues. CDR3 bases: TGCGCCAGCAGCCAAGATCGGACAGGGGACGGAAACACCATATATTTT. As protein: CASSQDRTGDGNTIYF.

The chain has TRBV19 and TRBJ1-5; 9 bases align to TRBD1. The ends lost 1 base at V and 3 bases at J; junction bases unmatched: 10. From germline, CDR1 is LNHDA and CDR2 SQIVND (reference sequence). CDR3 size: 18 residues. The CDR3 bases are TGTGCCAGTAGTATAGTCCCCCCTGGACAGGGGAACAATCAGCCCCAGCATTTT. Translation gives CASSIVPPGQGNNQPQHF.

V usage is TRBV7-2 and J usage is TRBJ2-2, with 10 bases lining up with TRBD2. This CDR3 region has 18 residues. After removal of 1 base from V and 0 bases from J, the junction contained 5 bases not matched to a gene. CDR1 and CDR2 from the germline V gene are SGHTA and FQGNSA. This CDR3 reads CASSLGSSGGANTGELFF. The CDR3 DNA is TGTGCCAGCAGCTTAGGGTCCAGCGGGGGGGCGAACACCGGGGAGCTGTTTTTT.

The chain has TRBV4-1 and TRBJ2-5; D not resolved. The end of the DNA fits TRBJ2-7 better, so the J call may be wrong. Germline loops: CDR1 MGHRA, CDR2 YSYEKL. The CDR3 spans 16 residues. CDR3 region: CASSQDWRPDSYEQYF. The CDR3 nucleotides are TGCGCCAGCAGCCAAGATTGGCGGCCGGACTCCTACGAGCAGTACTTC.